This TCR beta chain was sequenced during a study of post-analysis software for immune sequencing data. Background on the study: Disease courses included relapsing-remitting, secondary progressive and progressive-relapsing multiple sclerosis. Notes on the study in general: Patients with multiple sclerosis recorded significantly lower normalized Chao1 diversity than controls, the study found. The five TRBV segments detected at higher frequency in patients than in controls included TRBV5-6, TRBV5-1 and TRBV20-1.

Unique molecular identifiers were present in the TCR beta cDNA libraries. Some 500,000 cDNA molecules were obtained per 1 to 10 million input T cells. TCRdb used MiXCR to reprocess the PCR reads, holding one entry per CDR3 protein. The repertoire holds 740,000 or so distinct CDR3 sequences, with 53% as singletons. Comment on this clonotype: What it binds is not known.

Looked up from germline, CDR1 is LGHNA and CDR2 is YNFKEQ. V was shortened by 0 bases and J by 9 bases, with 15 bases between the two germline ends. The CDR3 contains 15 residues. The rearrangement links TRBV4-2 to TRBJ2-1, with D perhaps TRBD1 or TRBD2 (6 bases each). The specimen was blood. The origin of this receptor is a girl under 18 with multiple sclerosis. CDR3 nucleotide sequence: TGTGCCAGCAGCCAAGATAGGGGGACTCCACTTGAGCAGTTCTTC. It yields the protein CASSQDRGTPLEQFF.